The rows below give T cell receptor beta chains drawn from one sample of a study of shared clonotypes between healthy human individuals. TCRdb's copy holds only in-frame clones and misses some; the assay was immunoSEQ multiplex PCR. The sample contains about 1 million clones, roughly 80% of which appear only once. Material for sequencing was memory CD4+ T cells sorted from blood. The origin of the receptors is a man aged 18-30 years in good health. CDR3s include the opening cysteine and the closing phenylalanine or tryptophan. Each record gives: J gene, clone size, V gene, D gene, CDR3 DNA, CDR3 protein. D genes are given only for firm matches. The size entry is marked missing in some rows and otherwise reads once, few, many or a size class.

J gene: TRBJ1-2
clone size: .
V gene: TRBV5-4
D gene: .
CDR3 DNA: TGTGCCAGCAGCTTGGTTGGGATAACTAACTATGGCTACACCTTC
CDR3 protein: CASSLVGITNYGYTF

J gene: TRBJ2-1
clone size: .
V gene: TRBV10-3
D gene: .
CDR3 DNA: TGTGCCATCAGTGAGATCGACTACAATGAGCAGTTCTTC
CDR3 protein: CAISEIDYNEQFF

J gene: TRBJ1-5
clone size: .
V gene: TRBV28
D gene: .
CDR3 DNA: TGTGCCAGCAGCACCGGGGGGGAAGGGACCCTGCCCCAGCATTTT
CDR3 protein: CASSTGGEGTLPQHF

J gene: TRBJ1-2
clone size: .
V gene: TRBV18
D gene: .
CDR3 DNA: TGTGCCAGCTCACTAGAGATGGACAGCAACTATGGCTACACCTTC
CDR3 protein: CASSLEMDSNYGYTF

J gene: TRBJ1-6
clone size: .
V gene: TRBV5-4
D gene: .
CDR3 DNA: TGTGCCAGCAGCTTGGTAGCGGATAATTCACCCCTCCACTTT
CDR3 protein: CASSLVADNSPLHF

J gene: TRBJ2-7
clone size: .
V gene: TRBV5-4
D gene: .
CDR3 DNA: TGTGCCAGCAGCTTGGACGACAGCCTCGAGCAGTACTTC
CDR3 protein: CASSLDDSLEQYF

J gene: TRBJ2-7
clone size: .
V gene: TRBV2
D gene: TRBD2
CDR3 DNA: TGTGCCAGCAGGGGCGGGGGGAATAACGAGCAGTACTTC
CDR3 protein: CASRGGGNNEQYF

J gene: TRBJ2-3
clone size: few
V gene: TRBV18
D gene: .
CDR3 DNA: TGTGCCAGCTCACCACTAACCTCCCATCGCACAGATACGCAGTATTTT
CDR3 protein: CASSPLTSHRTDTQYF

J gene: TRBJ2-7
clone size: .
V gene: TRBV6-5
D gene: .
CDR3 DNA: TGTGCCAGCCGGGACACTCTCTACGAGCAGTACTTC
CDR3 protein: CASRDTLYEQYF

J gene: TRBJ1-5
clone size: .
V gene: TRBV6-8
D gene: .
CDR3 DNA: TGTGCCAGCAGTTACGTACTAACCCATATATTCAGGGCCGGGTGTCAGCCCCAGCATTTT
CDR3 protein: CASSYVLTHIFRAGCQPQHF

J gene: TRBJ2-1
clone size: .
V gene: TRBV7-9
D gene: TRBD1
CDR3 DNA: TGTGCCAGCAGCCCACAGGGGGCCTCCTACAATGAGCAGTTCTTC
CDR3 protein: CASSPQGASYNEQFF

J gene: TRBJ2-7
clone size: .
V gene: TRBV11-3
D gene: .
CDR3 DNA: TGTGCCAGCAGCTTCAGGAGCTCCTACGAGCAGTACTTC
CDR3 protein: CASSFRSSYEQYF

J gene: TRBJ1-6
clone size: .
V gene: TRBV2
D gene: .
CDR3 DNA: TGTGCCAGCAGGGACGGGGCTGGGACCCTTAATTCACCCCTCCACTTT
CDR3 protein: CASRDGAGTLNSPLHF

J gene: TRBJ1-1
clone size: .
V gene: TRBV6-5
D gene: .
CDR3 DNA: TGTGCCAGCAGTTTAACAGGGAAGTCGACTGAAGCTTTCTTT
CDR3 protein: CASSLTGKSTEAFF

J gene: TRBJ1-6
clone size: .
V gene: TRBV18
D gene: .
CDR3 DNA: TGTGCCAGCTCACCGGATAAAAATTCACCCCTCCACTTT
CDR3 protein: CASSPDKNSPLHF

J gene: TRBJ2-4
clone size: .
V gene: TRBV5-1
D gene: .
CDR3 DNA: TGCGCCAGCAGCTTGGATGGAGGGCCGGGCATTCAGTACTTC
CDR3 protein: CASSLDGGPGIQYF

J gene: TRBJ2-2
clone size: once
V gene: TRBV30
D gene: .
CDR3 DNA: TGTGCCTGGAGCATAGGGAGGAACACCGGGGAGCTGTTTTTT
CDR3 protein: CAWSIGRNTGELFF

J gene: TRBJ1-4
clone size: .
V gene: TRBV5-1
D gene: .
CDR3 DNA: TGCGCCAGCAGCCGTACCCCAGGGGAAGCAACTAATGAAAAACTGTTTTTT
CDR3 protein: CASSRTPGEATNEKLFF

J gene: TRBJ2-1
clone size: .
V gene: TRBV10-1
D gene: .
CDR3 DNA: TGCGCCAGCAGCGCCGCCTGGGGTGGGGAGCAGTTCTTC
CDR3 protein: CASSAAWGGEQFF

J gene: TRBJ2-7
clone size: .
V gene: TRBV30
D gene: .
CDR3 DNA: TGTGCCTGGATCACAGCGTACGAGCAGTACTTC
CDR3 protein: CAWITAYEQYF

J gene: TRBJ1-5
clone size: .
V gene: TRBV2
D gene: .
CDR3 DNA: TGTGCCAGCAGCCCCAGGCGCTTTGGTCAGCCCCAGCATTTT
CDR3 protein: CASSPRRFGQPQHF

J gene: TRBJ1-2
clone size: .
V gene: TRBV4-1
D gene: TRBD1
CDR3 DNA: TGCGCCAGCAGCCAACGAGACAGGGGGTCTGGCTACACCTTC
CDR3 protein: CASSQRDRGSGYTF